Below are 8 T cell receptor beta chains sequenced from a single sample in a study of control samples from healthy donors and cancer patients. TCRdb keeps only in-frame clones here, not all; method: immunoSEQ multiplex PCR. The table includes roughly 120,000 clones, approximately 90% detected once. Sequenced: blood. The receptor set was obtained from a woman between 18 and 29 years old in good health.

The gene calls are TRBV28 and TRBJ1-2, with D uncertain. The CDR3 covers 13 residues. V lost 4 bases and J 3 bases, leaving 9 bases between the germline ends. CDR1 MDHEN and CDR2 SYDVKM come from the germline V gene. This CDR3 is CASSSRRYYGYTF. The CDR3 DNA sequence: TGTGCCAGCAGTTCACGAAGATACTATGGCTACACCTTC.

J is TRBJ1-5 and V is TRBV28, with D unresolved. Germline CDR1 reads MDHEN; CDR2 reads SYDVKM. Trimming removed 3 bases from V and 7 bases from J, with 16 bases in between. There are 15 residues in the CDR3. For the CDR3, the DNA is TGTGCCAGCAGTTTTGAGGAGGGAGTGGCGCAGCCCCAGCATTTT. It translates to CASSFEEGVAQPQHF.

The chain's CDR3 is CASSQDATGPRTHHQETQYF. As DNA, the CDR3 is TGCGCCAGCAGCCAAGATGCAACCGGCCCTAGAACCCACCACCAAGAGACCCAGTACTTC. The rearrangement joins TRBV4-3 to TRBJ2-5; unclear D gene. Germline CDR1 reads LGHNA; CDR2 reads YSLEER. This CDR3 is built from 20 residues. V was cut by 0 bases and J by 0 bases, with 23 bases left in between.

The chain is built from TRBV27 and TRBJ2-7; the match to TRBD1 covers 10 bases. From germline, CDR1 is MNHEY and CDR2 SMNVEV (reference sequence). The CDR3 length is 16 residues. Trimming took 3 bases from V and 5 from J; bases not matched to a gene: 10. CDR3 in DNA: TGTGCCAGCAGTTTGGTTAAGGGGACAGGGGCCCACGAGCAGTACTTC. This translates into CASSLVKGTGAHEQYF.

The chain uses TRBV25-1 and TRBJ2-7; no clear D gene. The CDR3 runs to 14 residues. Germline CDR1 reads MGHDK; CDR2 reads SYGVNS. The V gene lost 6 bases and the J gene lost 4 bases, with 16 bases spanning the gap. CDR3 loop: CASRRLESRYEQYF. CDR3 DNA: TGTGCCAGCAGACGTCTAGAGTCGCGTTACGAGCAGTACTTC.

The CDR3 DNA reads as TGTGCCAGCAGCCAAACGCCAGAGACCCAGTACTTC. Translating gives CASSQTPETQYF. This chain links TRBV14 with TRBJ2-5; no firm D call. Germline V lookup: CDR1 SGHDN, CDR2 FVKESK. Trimming removed 2 bases at V and 4 bases at J, with 5 bases between. The CDR3 loop spans 12 amino acids.

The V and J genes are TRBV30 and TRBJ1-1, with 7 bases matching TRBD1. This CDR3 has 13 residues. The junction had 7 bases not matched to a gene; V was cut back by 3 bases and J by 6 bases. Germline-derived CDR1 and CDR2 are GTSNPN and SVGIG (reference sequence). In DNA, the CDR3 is TGTGCCTGGAGGGGACAGCAGTGGGCTGAAGCTTTCTTT. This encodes CAWRGQQWAEAFF.

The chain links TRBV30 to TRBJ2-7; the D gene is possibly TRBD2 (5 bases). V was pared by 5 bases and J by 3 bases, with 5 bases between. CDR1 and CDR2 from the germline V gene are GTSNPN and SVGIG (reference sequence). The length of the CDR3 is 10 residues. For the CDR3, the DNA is TGTGCCTGGGGACTCTACGAGCAGTACTTC. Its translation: CAWGLYEQYF.